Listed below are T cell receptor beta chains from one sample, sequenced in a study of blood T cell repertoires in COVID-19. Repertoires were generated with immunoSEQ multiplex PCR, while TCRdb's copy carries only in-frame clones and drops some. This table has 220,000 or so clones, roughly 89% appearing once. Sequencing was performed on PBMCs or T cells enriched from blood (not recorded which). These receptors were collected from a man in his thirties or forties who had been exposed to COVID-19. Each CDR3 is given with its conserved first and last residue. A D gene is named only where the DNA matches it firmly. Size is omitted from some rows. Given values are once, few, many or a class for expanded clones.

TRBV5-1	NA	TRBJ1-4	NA	CASSLESGYEKLFF	TGCGCCAGCAGCTTGGAGTCAGGGTATGAAAAACTGTTTTTT
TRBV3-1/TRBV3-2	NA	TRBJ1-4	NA	CASSQRAGTGNEKLFF	TGTGCCAGCAGCCAAAGGGCCGGGACTGGAAATGAAAAACTGTTTTTT
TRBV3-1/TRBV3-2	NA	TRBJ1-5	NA	CASSQGRAGGNQPQHF	TGTGCCAGCAGCCAAGGTAGGGCGGGGGGCAATCAGCCCCAGCATTTT
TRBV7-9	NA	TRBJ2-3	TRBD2	CASSLSRTSGAYTQYF	TGTGCCAGCAGCTTATCAAGGACTAGCGGGGCATATACGCAGTATTTT
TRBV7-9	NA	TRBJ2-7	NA	CASSSDSSYEQYF	TGTGCCAGCAGCTCCGACAGTTCCTACGAGCAGTACTTC
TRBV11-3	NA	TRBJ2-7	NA	CASSSLVDVSNEQYF	TGTGCCAGCAGCTCCCTAGTAGACGTTAGCAACGAGCAGTACTTC
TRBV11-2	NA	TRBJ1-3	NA	CASSFRGGLVGNTIYF	TGTGCCAGCAGCTTCCGCGGGGGGCTTGTTGGAAACACCATATATTTT
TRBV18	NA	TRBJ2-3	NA	CASSPSSGDTQYF	TGTGCCAGCTCACCGAGTTCAGGAGATACGCAGTATTTT
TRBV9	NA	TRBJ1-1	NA	CASSVEGEGPEAFF	TGTGCCAGCAGCGTAGAAGGGGAAGGGCCTGAAGCTTTCTTT
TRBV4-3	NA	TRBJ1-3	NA	CASSQQGSGNTIYF	TGCGCCAGCAGCCAGCAGGGATCTGGAAACACCATATATTTT
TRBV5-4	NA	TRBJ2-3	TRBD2	CASSPAGGLLDTQYF	TGTGCCAGCAGCCCAGCGGGGGGGCTTCTAGATACGCAGTATTTT
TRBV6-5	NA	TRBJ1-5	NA	CASSYSGAVQPQHF	TGTGCCAGCAGTTACTCGGGGGCGGTTCAGCCCCAGCATTTT
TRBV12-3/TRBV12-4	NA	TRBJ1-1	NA	CASSSQRSVYAFF	TGTGCCAGCAGTTCCCAACGATCGGTGTACGCTTTCTTT
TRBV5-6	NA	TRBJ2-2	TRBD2	CASSLVFGGLANTGELFF	TGTGCCAGCAGCTTGGTCTTTGGAGGACTAGCGAACACCGGGGAGCTGTTTTTT
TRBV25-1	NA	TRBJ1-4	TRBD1	CASSAGTAATNEKLFF	TGTGCCAGCAGTGCCGGGACAGCAGCAACTAATGAAAAACTGTTTTTT
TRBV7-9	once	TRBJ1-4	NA	CASSLTTPRGEKLFF	TGTGCCAGCAGCTTAACTACTCCCCGGGGTGAAAAACTGTTTTTT
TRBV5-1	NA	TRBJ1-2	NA	CASSPDIVYGYTF	TGCGCCAGCAGCCCGGACATCGTCTATGGCTACACCTTC
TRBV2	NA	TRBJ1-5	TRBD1	CASGVGRDRRYSNQPQHF	TGTGCCAGCGGAGTGGGTAGGGACAGGAGGTATAGCAATCAGCCCCAGCATTTT
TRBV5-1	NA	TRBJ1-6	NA	CASSLTGGVDNSPLHF	TGCGCCAGCAGCTTGACTGGCGGGGTGGATAATTCACCCCTCCACTTT
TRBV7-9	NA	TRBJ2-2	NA	CASSFTASTGELFF	TGTGCCAGCAGCTTTACAGCTTCTACCGGGGAGCTGTTTTTT
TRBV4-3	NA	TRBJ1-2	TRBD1	CASSQDRQGFSGYTF	TGCGCCAGCAGCCAAGACAGACAGGGTTTCAGCGGCTACACCTTC
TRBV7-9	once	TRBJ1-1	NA	CASSLRPGTEAFF	TGTGCCAGCAGCTTAAGACCAGGCACTGAAGCTTTCTTT
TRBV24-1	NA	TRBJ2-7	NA	CATSDLQGTSPDEQYF	TGTGCCACCAGTGATTTGCAGGGGACATCACCCGACGAGCAGTACTTC
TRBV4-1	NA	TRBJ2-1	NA	CASSPPNNEQFF	TGCGCCAGCAGCCCCCCAAACAATGAGCAGTTCTTC
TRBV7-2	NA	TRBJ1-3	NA	CASSSVNSGNTIYF	TGTGCCAGCAGCTCAGTGAACTCTGGAAACACCATATATTTT
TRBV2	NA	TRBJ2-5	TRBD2	CASSEPGGETQYF	TGTGCCAGCAGTGAACCGGGGGGGGAGACCCAGTACTTC
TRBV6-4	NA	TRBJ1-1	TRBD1	CASSIDRDAEAFF	TGTGCCAGCAGTATAGACAGGGACGCTGAAGCTTTCTTT
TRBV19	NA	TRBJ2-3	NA	CASSIPGLGTDTQYF	TGTGCCAGTAGTATCCCTGGGCTCGGCACAGATACGCAGTATTTT
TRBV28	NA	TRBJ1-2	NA	CASSLLGEATYGYTF	TGTGCCAGCAGTTTACTGGGGGAGGCAACTTATGGCTACACCTTC
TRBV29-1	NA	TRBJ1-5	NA	CSVEEGRGQPQHF	TGCAGCGTTGAAGAGGGTAGGGGCCAGCCCCAGCATTTT
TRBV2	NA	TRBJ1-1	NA	CASSVRATEAFF	TGTGCCAGCAGTGTCAGGGCCACTGAAGCTTTCTTT
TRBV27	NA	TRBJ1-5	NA	CASRFGRQRQPQHF	TGTGCCAGCAGATTTGGGCGACAGCGACAGCCCCAGCATTTT
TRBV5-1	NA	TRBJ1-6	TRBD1	CASSRDRAPLHF	TGCGCCAGCTCTCGAGACAGGGCGCCCCTCCACTTT
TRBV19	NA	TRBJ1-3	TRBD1	CASRTGQNTIYF	TGTGCCAGTAGGACAGGGCAGAACACCATATATTTT
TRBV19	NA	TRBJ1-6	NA	CACSKDSRPNSPLHF	TGTGCCTGTTCGAAGGACAGTCGACCTAATTCACCCCTCCACTTT
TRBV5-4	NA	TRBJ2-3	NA	CASSPREVGEDTQYF	TGTGCCAGCAGCCCGAGGGAGGTGGGTGAAGATACGCAGTATTTT
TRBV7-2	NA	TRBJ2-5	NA	CASSLPATKETQYF	TGTGCCAGCAGCTTACCGGCAACTAAAGAGACCCAGTACTTC
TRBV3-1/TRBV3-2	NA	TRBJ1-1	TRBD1	CASSHRQGALTEAFF	TGTGCCAGCAGCCACCGACAGGGGGCCTTGACTGAAGCTTTCTTT
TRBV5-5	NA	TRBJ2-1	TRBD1	CASSWDRGREQFF	TGTGCCAGCAGCTGGGACAGGGGGCGTGAGCAGTTCTTC
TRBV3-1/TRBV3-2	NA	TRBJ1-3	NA	CASSQEGGRNTIYF	TGTGCCAGCAGCCAAGAGGGGGGTCGAAACACCATATATTTT
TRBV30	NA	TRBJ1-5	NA	CAWSLPNQPQHF	TGTGCCTGGAGTCTCCCTAATCAGCCCCAGCATTTT
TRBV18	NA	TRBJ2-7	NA	CASANPAQSFYEQYF	TGTGCCAGCGCTAACCCCGCGCAATCCTTCTACGAGCAGTACTTC
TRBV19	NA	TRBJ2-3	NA	CASSMRDYTQYF	TGTGCCAGTAGTATGCGGGACTATACGCAGTATTTT
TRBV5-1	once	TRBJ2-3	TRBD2	CASSFSGSPDTQYF	TGCGCCAGCAGCTTTAGCGGGAGCCCAGATACGCAGTATTTT
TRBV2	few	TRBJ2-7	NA	CASEAGEQYF	TGTGCCAGCGAAGCAGGCGAGCAGTACTTC
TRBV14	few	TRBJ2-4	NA	CASSQGAGGASKNIQYF	TGTGCCAGCAGCCAAGGAGCTGGGGGGGCATCCAAAAACATTCAGTACTTC
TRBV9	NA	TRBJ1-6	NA	CASSASRVDNSPLHF	TGTGCCAGCAGCGCCAGCAGGGTTGATAATTCACCCCTCCACTTT
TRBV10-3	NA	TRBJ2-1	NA	CATAGQSYNEQFF	TGTGCCACCGCTGGACAGAGTTACAATGAGCAGTTCTTC
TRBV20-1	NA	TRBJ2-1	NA	CSVGLSLQFF	TGCAGTGTGGGGCTTAGTCTCCAGTTCTTC
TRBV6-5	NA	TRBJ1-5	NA	CASSLGGEPQHF	TGTGCCAGCAGTCTAGGGGGGGAGCCCCAGCATTTT
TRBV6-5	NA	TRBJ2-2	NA	CASNTAIGELFF	TGTGCCAGCAACACCGCCATCGGGGAGCTGTTTTTT
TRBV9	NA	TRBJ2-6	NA	CASSVMSSGANVLTF	TGTGCCAGCAGCGTAATGAGCTCTGGGGCCAACGTCCTGACTTTC
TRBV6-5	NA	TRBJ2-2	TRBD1	CASSTGTVNTGELFF	TGTGCCAGCAGTACCGGGACAGTGAACACCGGGGAGCTGTTTTTT